This T cell receptor (beta chain) was recovered during a study of CD8 T cells in ankylosing spondylitis. Quantitative barcoded 5'-RACE was used to prepare TCR beta libraries. TCRdb fed the 5' RACE reads into MiXCR, producing one record per CDR3 protein. The table lists 380,000 or so distinct CDR3 sequences, around 20% of them singletons. V was cut by 6 bases and J by 7 bases, with 9 bases left in between. There are 10 residues in the CDR3. The germline gives CDR1 SQVTM, CDR2 ANQGSEA. The sequence came from a male donor with ankylosing spondylitis or in good health (not recorded which). The specimen was blood, either unsorted or a sorted T cell fraction (not recorded which). The J gene is TRBJ1-1, the V gene TRBV29-1; D perhaps matches TRBD1 (5 bases). CDR3: CSVGVGEAFF. DNA for the CDR3: TGCAGCGTGGGGGTCGGTGAAGCTTTCTTT.